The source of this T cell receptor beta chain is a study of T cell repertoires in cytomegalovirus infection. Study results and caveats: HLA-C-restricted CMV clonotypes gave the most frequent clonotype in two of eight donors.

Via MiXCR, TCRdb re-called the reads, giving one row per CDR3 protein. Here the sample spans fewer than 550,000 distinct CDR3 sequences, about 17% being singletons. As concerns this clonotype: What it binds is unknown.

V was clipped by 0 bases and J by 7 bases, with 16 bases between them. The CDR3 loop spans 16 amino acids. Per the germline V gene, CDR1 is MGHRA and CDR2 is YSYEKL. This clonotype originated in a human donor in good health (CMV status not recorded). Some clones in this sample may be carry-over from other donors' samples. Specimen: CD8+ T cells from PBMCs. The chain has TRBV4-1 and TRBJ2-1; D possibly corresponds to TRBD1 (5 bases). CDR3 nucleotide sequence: TGCGCCAGCAGCCAAGAGACCAGGGCCCCTCTAAATGAGCAGTTCTTC. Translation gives CASSQETRAPLNEQFF.